This T cell receptor beta chain was obtained from a study of human T cells and chemical hapten exposure. Overall study context: Donors were sensitized with 2% DPC on the upper inner arm. While the approximately 25-week study was under way, patients received diphenylcyclopropenone on the scalp every week. After 6 days, upper back 0.01% DPC patch tests were scored.

TCRdb re-called the RACE reads with MiXCR, one entry per CDR3 protein. The sample has 180,000 or so distinct CDR3 sequences, 25% to 35% seen once. About this clonotype: Its matching antigen is unknown.

Time point: pre-sensitization, week 0. Sample treatment: therapeutic diphenylcyclopropenone sensitization with weekly scalp DPC. V shed 6 bases and J shed 0 bases, with 14 bases lying between them. This CDR3 comprises 16 residues. Germline V CDR1 and CDR2: MNHEY, SVGEGT. Notes on the study in general: Donors were affected by alopecia, so their immune reaction might vary from that of healthy individuals.

The rearrangement uses TRBV6-2 or TRBV6-3 and TRBJ2-2, with D unclear. The sequence was obtained from a woman aged 30 to 39 with alopecia areata. Some clones in this sample may be carry-over from other donors' samples. The sequencing used whole blood, collected in connection with sensitization to the hapten diphenylcyclopropenone (DPC). CDR3 region: CASRPSRTANTGELFF. The CDR3 DNA follows: TGTGCCAGCAGACCCAGCCGGACGGCGAACACCGGGGAGCTGTTTTTT.